This TCR beta chain stems from a study of blood T cell repertoires in COVID-19. Study at large: From the United States, Italy and Spain came samples of acute and convalescent COVID-19. T cells, B-cell-depleted T cells, or PBMCs supplied cDNA or gDNA.

Per the original methods: Reference gene primer amplification gave estimated nucleated cell counts. The protocol was immunoSEQ multiplex PCR, while the TCRdb copy is restricted to in-frame clones and leaves out a portion. V and J calls and clone size are those listed in that table; D and trimming were worked out from the DNA. The sample includes about 57,000 clones, less than 80% of them seen just once. CDR1 and CDR2 from the germline V gene are MNHEY and SVGEGT. Trimming cost V 6 bases and J 9 bases; bases outside gene matches: 11. The CDR3 covers 13 residues. The chain has TRBV6-2 or TRBV6-3 and TRBJ2-7; 7 bases agree with TRBD1. The sequence was collected from a human donor in a cohort sampled during active COVID-19. The sample consisted of peripheral blood. The CDR3: CASSRGQSRVQYF. CDR3 coding DNA: TGTGCCAGCAGCCGGGGACAGTCAAGGGTGCAGTACTTC.